These 10 T cell receptor beta chains originate from one sample sequenced in a study of T cell responses to AZD1222 COVID-19 vaccine. Some clones are missing from TCRdb's copy, which holds only in-frame ones; the method was immunoSEQ multiplex PCR. The sample has around 150,000 clones; roughly 92% are singletons. The material was peripheral blood, obtained on day 0 of AZD1222 vaccination. These receptors were obtained from an adult in good health.

The chain couples TRBV6-6 to TRBJ2-2; the D gene is possibly TRBD2 (5 bases). There are 15 residues in the CDR3. The V and J ends lost 2 bases and 4 bases respectively, with 11 bases between them. CDR1 is MNHNY and CDR2 is SVGAGI in the germline V gene (reference sequence). The chain's CDR3 is CASSYRAGGTGELFF. The CDR3, as DNA: TGTGCCAGCAGTTACCGCGCAGGAGGCACCGGGGAGCTGTTTTTT.

V and J are TRBV28 and TRBJ1-3; no reliable D call. Germline V gene data show CDR1 as MDHEN and CDR2 as SYDVKM. This CDR3 contains 16 residues. With 2 bases removed from V and 0 bases from J, the gap between germline ends came to 11 bases. The CDR3 sequence is CASSLTGSYSGNTIYF. In DNA, the CDR3 is TGTGCCAGCAGTTTAACCGGATCCTACTCTGGAAACACCATATATTTT.

This chain uses TRBV5-1 with TRBJ2-5; TRBD1 matches 8 bases. Germline CDR1 SGHRS, CDR2 YFSETQ. The V and J ends lost 5 bases and 5 bases, in that order; junction bases with no gene match: 5. The CDR3 is made up of 13 amino acids. CDR3 in DNA: TGCGCCAGCAGGGGACAGGAAGGGGAGACCCAGTACTTC. Protein product: CASRGQEGETQYF.

This chain joins TRBV3-1 (or the pseudogene TRBV3-2) and TRBJ1-1, with D possibly being TRBD1 (5 bases). Germline V gene lookup returns CDR1 LGHDT and CDR2 YNNKEL (reference sequence). This CDR3 spans 15 amino acids. V was shortened by 4 bases and J by 6 bases, with 18 bases between the two germline ends. The CDR3 protein is CASSRWGTWGSEAFF. CDR3 bases: TGTGCCAGCAGCCGATGGGGGACCTGGGGGTCTGAAGCTTTCTTT.

This clone was counted a single time. The chain recombines TRBV10-1 with TRBJ1-5; 8 nucleotides align to TRBD1. CDR1 and CDR2 (germline): WNHNN, SYGVQD (reference sequence). This CDR3 has 18 residues. J gave up 3 bases and V 6 bases, and 16 bases lay outside the gene matches. CDR3 loop: CASRGVVGTGNLNQPQHF. The CDR3 DNA is TGCGCCAGCAGGGGGGTTGTGGGGACAGGAAATCTCAATCAGCCCCAGCATTTT.

This chain uses TRBV7-8 with TRBJ2-2; D uncertain. V was clipped by 2 bases and J by 2 bases, with 6 bases between them. Germline lookup yields CDR1 SGHVS and CDR2 FQNEAQ. The CDR3 is 14 amino acids. The CDR3 protein is CASSLIFNTGELFF. The CDR3 DNA follows: TGTGCCAGCAGCTTAATTTTCAACACCGGGGAGCTGTTTTTT.

The rearrangement joins TRBV10-3 to TRBJ2-3, with 10 bases lining up with TRBD1. This CDR3 is 15 amino acids long. The V gene end was trimmed by 3 bases and the J gene end by 1 base; junction bases not matched to a gene: 1. Germline values: CDR1 ENHRY, CDR2 SYGVKD. The CDR3 nucleotides read TGTGCCATCAGTGAAGGGACAGGGGGCACAGATACGCAGTATTTT. Its translation is CAISEGTGGTDTQYF.

The chain employs TRBV19 and TRBJ2-2, with unresolved D. The germline CDR1 and CDR2 sequences are LNHDA and SQIVND (reference sequence). Trimming shortened V by 3 bases and J by 7 bases, and 3 bases separated the two germline ends. This CDR3 region has 11 residues. Written as DNA, the CDR3 is TGTGCCAGTAGTATTGGCGGGGAGCTGTTTTTT. As protein: CASSIGGELFF. Full variable domain (missing parts from reference TRBV19 and TRBJ2-2): DGGITQSPKYLFRKEGQNVTLSCEQNLNHDAMYWYRQDPGQGLRLIYYSQIVNDFQKGDIAEGYSVSREKKESFPLTVTSAQKNPTAFYLCASSIGGELFFGEGSRLTVL.

The chain carries TRBV28 and TRBJ1-1, with 10 bases fitting TRBD1. V dropped 3 bases and J dropped 4; count of bases not matched to a gene: 5. CDR1 is MDHEN and CDR2 is SYDVKM in the germline V gene. CDR3 size: 15 residues. The CDR3 sequence: CASSLWTGGFTEAFF. CDR3 coding DNA: TGTGCCAGCAGTTTGTGGACAGGGGGTTTCACTGAAGCTTTCTTT.

This clone was detected only once. This chain uses TRBV21-1 with TRBJ1-5. TRBV21-1 is a pseudogene locus. This CDR3 has 17 amino acids. CDR3 region: CASSKAPRSVSNQPQHF. CDR3 sequence (DNA): TGTGCCAGCAGCAAAGCCCCGCGATCGGTTAGCAATCAGCCCCAGCATTTT.